This T cell receptor (beta chain) was found in a study of blood T cells in healthy people across ages. Germline V lookup: CDR1 MDHEN, CDR2 SYDVKM. V was pared by 6 bases and J by 7 bases, with 16 bases between. The CDR3 runs to 14 residues. The table lists this clonotype with many counts. A sample-barcoded 5' primer and a J-beta primer mix were used in a second PCR of roughly 7 to 11 cycles. With 12 random nucleotides, a template-switch adaptor tagged each individual cDNA molecule. TCRdb analysed the 5' RACE reads with MiXCR anew, one entry per CDR3 protein. This table has approximately 700,000 distinct CDR3 sequences, about a third appearing once.

Material for sequencing was blood. The receptor comes from a woman aged 80 or older in good health. J is TRBJ2-1 and V is TRBV28; D possibly corresponds to TRBD1 (5 bases). CDR3 sequence reads: CASSLLQDGNEQFF. For the CDR3, the DNA is TGTGCCAGCAGCCTCTTACAGGATGGTAATGAGCAGTTCTTC.